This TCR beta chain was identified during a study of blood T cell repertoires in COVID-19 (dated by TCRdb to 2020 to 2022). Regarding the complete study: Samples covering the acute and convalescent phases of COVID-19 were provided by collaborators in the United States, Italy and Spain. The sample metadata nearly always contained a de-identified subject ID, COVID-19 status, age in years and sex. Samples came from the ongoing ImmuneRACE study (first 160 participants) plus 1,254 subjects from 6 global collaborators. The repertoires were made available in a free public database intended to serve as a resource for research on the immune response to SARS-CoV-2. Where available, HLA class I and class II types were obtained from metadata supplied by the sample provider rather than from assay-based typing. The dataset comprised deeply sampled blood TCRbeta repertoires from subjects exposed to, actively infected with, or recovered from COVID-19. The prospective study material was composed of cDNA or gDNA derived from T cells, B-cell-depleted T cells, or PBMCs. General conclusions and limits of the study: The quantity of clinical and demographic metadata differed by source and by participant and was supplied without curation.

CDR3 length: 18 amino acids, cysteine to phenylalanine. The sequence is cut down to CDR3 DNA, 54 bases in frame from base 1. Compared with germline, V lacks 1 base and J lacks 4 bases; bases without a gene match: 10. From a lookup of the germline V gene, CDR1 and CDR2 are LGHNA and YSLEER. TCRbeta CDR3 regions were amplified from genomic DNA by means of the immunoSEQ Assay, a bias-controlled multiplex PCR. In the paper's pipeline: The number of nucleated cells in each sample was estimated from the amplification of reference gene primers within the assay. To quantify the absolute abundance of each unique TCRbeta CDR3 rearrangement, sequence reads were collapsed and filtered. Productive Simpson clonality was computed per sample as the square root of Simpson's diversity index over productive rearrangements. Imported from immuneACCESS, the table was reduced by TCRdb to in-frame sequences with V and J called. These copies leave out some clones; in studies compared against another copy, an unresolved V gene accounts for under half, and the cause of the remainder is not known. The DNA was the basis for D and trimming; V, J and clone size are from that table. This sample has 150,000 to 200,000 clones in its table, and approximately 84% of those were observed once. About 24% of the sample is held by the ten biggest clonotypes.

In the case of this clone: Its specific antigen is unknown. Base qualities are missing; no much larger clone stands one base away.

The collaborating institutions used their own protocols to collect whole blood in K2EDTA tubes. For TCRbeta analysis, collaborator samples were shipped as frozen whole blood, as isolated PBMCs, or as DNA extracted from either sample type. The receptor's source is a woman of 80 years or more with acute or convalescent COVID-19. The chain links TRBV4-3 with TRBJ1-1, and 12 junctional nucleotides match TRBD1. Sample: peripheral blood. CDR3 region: CASSQGPGQGADGTEAFF. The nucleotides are TGCGCCAGCAGCCAAGGACCGGGACAGGGGGCCGACGGCACTGAAGCTTTCTTT.